Below, 10 T cell receptor beta chains from the same sample are listed, as sequenced in a study of cytomegalovirus exposure and HLA in healthy donors (dated by TCRdb to the late 2010s). The method behind the library was the immunoSEQ multiplex PCR assay. The multiplex PCR relied on a mix of 60 forward primers for TCR Vbeta segments and 13 reverse primers for TCR Jbeta segments. The clones in this table, taken by TCRdb from immuneACCESS, are in-frame only. Not every clone is retained; where verified, under half of the shortfall comes from an unresolved V gene, and the cause of the rest is unknown. For this sample there are some 150,000 clones; roughly 78% appear just once. The ten top clones hold roughly 6.7% of the sample. The sequenced sample was PBMCs. The source is a man aged 50-59 years in good health and CMV-seropositive.

This clone appeared once. The chain carries TRBV5-5 and TRBJ2-5; perhaps TRBD2 as D (5 bases). The germline V gene has CDR1 SGHKS and CDR2 YYEKEE (reference sequence). V was trimmed by 1 base and J by 1 base, leaving 11 bases between them. The CDR3 spans 15 residues. CDR3 loop: CASSLRLAGQETQYF. The CDR3 DNA follows: TGTGCCAGCAGCTTGCGGCTAGCTGGCCAAGAGACCCAGTACTTC.

This rearrangement joins TRBV29-1 to TRBJ1-1, with 8 bases fitting TRBD1. Germline V gene sequence: CDR1 SQVTM, CDR2 ANQGSEA. There are 12 residues in the CDR3. Germline trimming cut 6 bases from V and 5 bases from J; bases unmatched to any gene: 5. This CDR3 is CSVDRVGTEAFF. The DNA for the CDR3 is TGCAGCGTGGACAGGGTGGGAACTGAAGCTTTCTTT.

V and J are TRBV5-1 and TRBJ1-2, with 7 bases that match TRBD1. CDR1 and CDR2 (germline): SGHRS, YFSETQ. V gave up 2 bases and J gave up 1 base; unmatched junction bases: 5. CDR3 length equals 15 residues. Here the CDR3 DNA reads TGCGCCAGCAGCTTACCAGGGACAGATAACTATGGCTACACCTTC. This codes for CASSLPGTDNYGYTF.

The sample holds a few counts of this clone. V and J are TRBV27 and TRBJ1-1; 7 nucleotides line up with TRBD1. The length of the CDR3 is 14 residues. The V segment lost 3 bases and the J segment 1 base; nucleotides outside the gene matches: 2. CDR1 MNHEY and CDR2 SMNVEV come from the germline V gene (reference sequence). CDR3 in amino acids: CASSFDRANTEAFF. In DNA, the CDR3 is TGTGCCAGCAGTTTCGACAGGGCGAACACTGAAGCTTTCTTT.

The genes are TRBV6-1 and TRBJ1-2, with 7 bases identical to TRBD1. V dropped 8 bases and J dropped 4; count of bases not matched to a gene: 7. Germline CDR1 is MNHNS and CDR2 is SASEGT. The CDR3 extends over 13 amino acids. The CDR3 spells CASAARDSYGYTF. The CDR3 bases are TGTGCCAGCGCGGCTCGGGACAGCTATGGCTACACCTTC.

The V and J genes are TRBV4-2 and TRBJ1-2; no clear D. The CDR3 runs to 15 residues. CDR1 is LGHNA and CDR2 is YNFKEQ in the germline V gene. Between the trimmed V and J ends, which lost 1 base and 3 bases, there was a span of 12 bases. The CDR3, as DNA: TGTGCCAGCAGCCAAGTTTCGGGTTCCGACTATGGCTACACCTTC. Translated, it gives CASSQVSGSDYGYTF.

A few counts support this clone. The rearrangement uses TRBV6-6 and TRBJ1-3; D might be TRBD1 (5 bases). Trimming took off 5 bases at V and 6 bases at J, with 20 bases between the two ends. CDR1 MNHNY and CDR2 SVGAGI come from the germline V gene (reference sequence). This CDR3 contains 16 residues. The CDR3 bases are TGTGCCAGCAGTCAAACCTCCGGGACTGCTAAAAACACCATATATTTT. The encoded protein is CASSQTSGTAKNTIYF.

This CDR3 is CASSLRQGTDTQYF. In DNA, the CDR3 is TGTGCCAGCAGCTTGCGGCAGGGCACAGATACGCAGTATTTT. The chain carries TRBV5-4 and TRBJ2-3; D ambiguous. The CDR3 contains 14 residues. Germline loops: CDR1 SGHNT, CDR2 YYREEE (reference sequence). V was clipped by 1 base and J by 1 base, with 7 bases between them.

The rearrangement links TRBV30 to TRBJ2-7, with D possibly being TRBD1 (5 bases). V dropped 0 bases and J dropped 13 bases, with 19 bases sitting between them. The germline V gene has CDR1 GTSNPN and CDR2 SVGIG (reference sequence). The CDR3 totals 13 residues. The CDR3 loop is CAWSVEPGQPLYF. CDR3 bases: TGTGCCTGGAGTGTAGAGCCAGGGCAACCCCTATACTTC. Using reference TRBV30 and TRBJ2-7 for the parts outside the CDR3, the full variable domain is SQTIHQWPATLVQPVGSPLSLECTVEGTSNPNLYWYRQAAGRGLQLLFYSVGIGQISSEVPQNLSASRPQDRQFILSSKKLLLSDSGFYLCAWSVEPGQPLYFGPGTRLTVT.

The J gene is TRBJ1-5, the V gene TRBV19; D is ambiguous. This CDR3 is 13 amino acids long. Looked up from germline, CDR1 is LNHDA and CDR2 is SQIVND (reference sequence). V was trimmed by 4 bases and J by 6 bases, leaving 10 bases between them. CDR3 loop: CASSKPPGQPQHF. CDR3 nucleotides: TGTGCCAGTAGTAAACCCCCCGGTCAGCCCCAGCATTTT.